A selection of T cell receptor beta chains follows, all from one sample in a study of blood T cell repertoires in COVID-19. The table came from immunoSEQ multiplex PCR; TCRdb's copy has only in-frame clones and leaves some out. Among 200,000 to 300,000 clones listed, 75% to 90% were seen once. The sample taken for sequencing was peripheral blood. The receptor source for this set is a man in his thirties or forties with active or convalescent COVID-19. Each CDR3 is given with its conserved first and last residue. Each record gives: D gene, V gene, clone size, J gene, CDR3 protein, CDR3 DNA. D genes are given only for firm matches. Rows may omit the clone size; those that give it use once, few, many or a size class.

TRBD1	TRBV7-2	once	TRBJ1-2	CASSLLGTGHEGYTF	TGTGCCAGCAGCTTACTAGGGACAGGGCATGAGGGCTACACCTTC
TRBD1	TRBV18	few	TRBJ1-2	CASSPSPGTGVYGYTF	TGTGCCAGCTCACCATCCCCCGGGACAGGTGTCTATGGCTACACCTTC
TRBD1	TRBV5-6	NA	TRBJ1-1	CASSRAGQGIKGAFF	TGTGCCAGCAGCAGAGCGGGACAGGGTATTAAAGGGGCTTTCTTT
NA	TRBV12-2	NA	TRBJ2-4	CASRLMTGRIAKNIQYF	TGTGCAAGTCGCCTAATGACAGGGCGTATAGCCAAAAACATTCAGTACTTC
NA	TRBV3-1/TRBV3-2	NA	TRBJ2-3	CASSPSGEATQYF	TGTGCCAGCAGCCCTAGTGGGGAGGCCACGCAGTATTTT
TRBD1	TRBV6-5	NA	TRBJ1-2	CASSRSPDRIYGYTF	TGTGCCAGCAGCCGGTCACCGGACAGGATCTATGGCTACACCTTC
NA	TRBV3-1/TRBV3-2	NA	TRBJ1-3	CASSPLPSGNTIYF	TGTGCCAGCAGCCCTCTCCCTAGTGGAAACACCATATATTTT
NA	TRBV11-2	NA	TRBJ2-1	CASSLVQGSNEQFF	TGTGCCAGCAGCTTAGTCCAGGGCAGCAATGAGCAGTTCTTC
TRBD1	TRBV5-1	NA	TRBJ2-7	CASSLINRGNEQYF	TGCGCCAGCAGCTTAATAAACAGGGGGAACGAGCAGTACTTC
TRBD2	TRBV5-1	once	TRBJ2-1	CASSSVVLAGDNEQFF	TGCGCCAGCAGCTCCGTCGTGCTAGCGGGTGACAATGAGCAGTTCTTC
TRBD1	TRBV12-5	NA	TRBJ1-2	CASGRAGTDLLGYGYTF	TGTGCTAGTGGACGGGCCGGGACAGACCTTTTGGGGTATGGCTACACCTTC
NA	TRBV7-9	NA	TRBJ1-4	CASSTTGKRLFATNEKLFF	TGTGCCAGCAGCACAACAGGGAAGAGACTCTTTGCAACTAATGAAAAACTGTTTTTT
TRBD1	TRBV11-2	once	TRBJ1-3	CASSRTGKGNTIYF	TGTGCCAGCAGCCGGACAGGGAAGGGAAACACCATATATTTT
TRBD1	TRBV29-1	NA	TRBJ2-2	CSVLQGANTGELFF	TGCAGCGTCCTCCAGGGGGCGAACACCGGGGAGCTGTTTTTT
TRBD1	TRBV10-3	NA	TRBJ1-1	CAISDLGQASTEAFF	TGTGCCATCAGCGATTTGGGACAGGCCTCCACTGAAGCTTTCTTT
NA	TRBV6-5	NA	TRBJ1-1	CASSYSDRAGNTEAFF	TGTGCCAGCAGTTACAGTGATAGGGCGGGGAACACTGAAGCTTTCTTT